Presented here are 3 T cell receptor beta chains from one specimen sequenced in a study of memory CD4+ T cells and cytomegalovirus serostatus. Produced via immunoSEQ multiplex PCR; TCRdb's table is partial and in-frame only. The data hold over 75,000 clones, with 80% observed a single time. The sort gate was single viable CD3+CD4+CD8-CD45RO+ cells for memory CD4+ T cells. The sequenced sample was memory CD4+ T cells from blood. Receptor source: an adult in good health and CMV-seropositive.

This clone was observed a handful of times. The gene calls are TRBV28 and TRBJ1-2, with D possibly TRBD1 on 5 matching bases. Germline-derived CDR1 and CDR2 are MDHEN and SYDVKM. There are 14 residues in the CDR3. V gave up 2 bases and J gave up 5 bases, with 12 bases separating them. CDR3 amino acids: CASSLRGGGYGYTF. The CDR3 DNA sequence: TGTGCCAGCAGTTTAAGAGGCGGGGGATATGGCTACACCTTC.

This CDR3 reads CASSPQGRPSGNTIYF. As DNA, the CDR3 is TGTGCCAGCTCACCACAGGGGCGGCCCTCTGGAAACACCATATATTTT. The chain recombines TRBV18 with TRBJ1-3; D perhaps matches TRBD1 (5 bases). Trimming removed 1 base from V and 0 bases from J, with 10 bases in between. The length of the CDR3 is 16 residues. Germline CDR1 reads KGHSH; CDR2 reads LQKENI.

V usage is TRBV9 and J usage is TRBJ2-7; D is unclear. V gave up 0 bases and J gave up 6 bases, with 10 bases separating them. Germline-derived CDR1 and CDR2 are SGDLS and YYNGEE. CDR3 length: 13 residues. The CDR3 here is CASSVVGFGEQYF. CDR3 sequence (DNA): TGTGCCAGCAGCGTAGTGGGTTTTGGCGAGCAGTACTTC.